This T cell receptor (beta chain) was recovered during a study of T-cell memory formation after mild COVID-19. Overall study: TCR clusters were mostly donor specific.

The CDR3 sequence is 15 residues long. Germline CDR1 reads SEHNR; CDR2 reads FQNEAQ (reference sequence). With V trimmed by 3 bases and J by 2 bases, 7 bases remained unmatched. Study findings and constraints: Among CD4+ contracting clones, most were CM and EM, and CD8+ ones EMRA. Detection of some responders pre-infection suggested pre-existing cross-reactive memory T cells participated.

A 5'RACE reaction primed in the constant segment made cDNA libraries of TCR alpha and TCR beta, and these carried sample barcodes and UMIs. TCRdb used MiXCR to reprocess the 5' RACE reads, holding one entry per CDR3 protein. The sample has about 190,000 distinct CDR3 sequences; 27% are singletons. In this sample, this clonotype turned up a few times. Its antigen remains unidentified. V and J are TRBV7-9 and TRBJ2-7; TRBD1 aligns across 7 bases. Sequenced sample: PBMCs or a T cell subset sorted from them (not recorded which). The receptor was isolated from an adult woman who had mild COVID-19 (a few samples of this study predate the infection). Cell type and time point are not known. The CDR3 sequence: CASSFRTGKPYEQYF. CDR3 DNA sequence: TGTGCCAGCAGCTTTCGGACAGGCAAACCCTACGAGCAGTACTTC.